This paragraph covers one T cell receptor (beta chain) sequence. Its antigen is currently unknown. Researchers built TCR beta cDNA using 5'RACE template switching with UMIs. No DNA is given; TCRdb re-called the 5' RACE reads and lists each CDR3 protein once. This sample's table has 130,000 to 150,000 distinct CDR3 sequences. These data are taken from a study of T cells expressing NK-cell markers. Study results and limitations: As a fraction of CD8+ T cells, dominant NKG2C+ clonotypes reached roughly 1.0-7.5% in six donors.

This CDR3 spans 17 amino acids. Sequenced material: blood T cells: a sorted CD56 or NKG2C T cell subset, CD4+ or CD8+ T cells, or bulk PBMC T cells (not recorded which). This receptor was taken from a man younger than 30 in good health. The chain has TRBV12-3 or TRBV12-4 and TRBJ1-4; TCRdb's D gene call, TRBD1, goes unchecked for lack of DNA. The CDR3 is CASSLTPVGSTNEKLFF.